The next 2 T cell receptor beta chains were all read from a single sample in a study of OX40 agonist ivuxolimab in advanced cancers. Library construction relied on the immunoSEQ multiplex PCR assay. Drawn from immuneACCESS, this table holds only the in-frame rearrangements with V and J called that TCRdb kept. Clones are partly lost; checked studies trace under half to an unresolved V gene and leave the rest unexplained. Recorded for this sample are approximately 70,000 clones; over 90% of them occurred a single time. More than 15% of the sample is taken by the ten largest. This material consisted of CD4+ or CD8+ T cells sorted from blood, taken in a trial of the OX40 agonist ivuxolimab. These receptors originate from an adult with an advanced solid tumor such as melanoma, head and neck, liver or kidney cancer.

The V gene is TRBV4-3, the J gene TRBJ1-1, with D perhaps matching TRBD1 (6 bases). CDR3 length: 14 amino acids. Germline V lookup: CDR1 LGHNA, CDR2 YSLEER. The V gene lost 1 base and the J gene lost 4 bases, with 10 bases spanning the gap. This CDR3 is CASSQGSRGTEAFF. DNA of the CDR3: TGCGCCAGCAGCCAAGGATCCAGGGGCACTGAAGCTTTCTTT.

The gene calls are TRBV11-2 and TRBJ1-5, with D tentatively TRBD1 (5 bases). This CDR3 comprises 14 residues. Germline V lookup: CDR1 SGHAT, CDR2 FQNNGV. The V gene lost 5 bases and the J gene lost 5 bases, with 13 bases spanning the gap. The CDR3 sequence is CASSVGTDDQPQHF. The CDR3 coding sequence is TGTGCCAGCAGCGTAGGGACTGACGATCAGCCCCAGCATTTT. The variable domain in full, completed from reference TRBV11-2 and TRBJ1-5, reads EAGVAQSPRYKIIEKRQSVAFWCNPISGHATLYWYQQILGQGPKLLIQFQNNGVVDDSQLPKDRFSAERLKGVDSTLKIQPAKLEDSAVYLCASSVGTDDQPQHFGDGTRLSIL.